The 6 T cell receptor beta chains below all came from one sample that was sequenced in a study of T-cell reconstitution after alpha-beta-depleted transplantation in children. Library preparation (for TCRbeta) was performed with unique molecular identifiers. TCRdb re-analysed the PCR reads in MiXCR, keeping a single row per CDR3 protein. Among around 450,000 distinct CDR3 sequences listed, 43% were seen once. This specimen consisted of PBMCs, obtained before TCRalphabeta/CD19-depleted stem cell transplant. These receptors came from a girl aged 2 to 9 with aplastic anemia, due to receive a stem cell transplant.

In this sample, this clonotype turned up many times. V usage is TRBV12-3 or TRBV12-4 and J usage is TRBJ1-4; possibly TRBD1 for D (6 bases). Deletions cut 6 bases from V and 15 bases from J, with 20 bases between. The CDR3 contains 13 residues. In DNA, the CDR3 is TGTGCCAGCAGGTCTAGACAGGCGTCGGGCGTGTTTTTT. Its translation: CASRSRQASGVFF.

CDR3: CASSQGGGITGELFF. CDR3 DNA sequence: TGTGCCAGCAGCCAGGGAGGGGGTATCACCGGGGAGCTGTTTTTT. V gene TRBV6-1 combines with J gene TRBJ2-2; a possible D gene is TRBD2 (7 bases). This CDR3 is 15 amino acids long. Trimming shortened V by 6 bases and J by 4 bases, and 15 bases separated the two germline ends. The germline gives CDR1 MNHNS, CDR2 SASEGT.

As regards this clonotype: This could be a read error, since a much larger clone is one nucleotide away. V is TRBV4-1 and J is TRBJ1-1; TRBD1 matches at 7 bases. Germline V gene lookup returns CDR1 MGHRA and CDR2 YSYEKL. This CDR3 comprises 15 residues. Trimming at V came to 1 base and at J to 1 base, leaving 3 bases not matched to a gene. The CDR3 region has the DNA TGCGCCAGCAGCCAAGCCGGACAGGAGAACACTGAAGCTTTCTTT. Protein sequence: CASSQAGQENTEAFF.

Comment on this clonotype: A junction end diverges from the germline sequence, so it may reflect a read error. The chain combines TRBV4-3 with TRBJ2-1, with 7 bases aligning to TRBD2. Germline-derived CDR1 and CDR2 are LGHNA and YSLEER. This CDR3 spans 17 amino acids. The CDR3 DNA reads as TGCGCCAGCAGCAAAGAGGGAGGGCCAGGGTCCTACAATGAGCAGTTCTTC. Encoded protein: CASSKEGGPGSYNEQFF.

Concerning this clonotype: At one end the junction does not follow the germline gene, possibly because of a read error. V gene TRBV19 combines with J gene TRBJ2-5; D gene ambiguous. CDR3 length: 11 amino acids. The germline V gene has CDR1 LNHDA and CDR2 SQIVND (reference sequence). This CDR3 is CASSIGETQHF. The DNA for the CDR3 is TGTGCCAGTAGTATTGGAGAGACCCAGCACTTC.

The sample holds many counts of this clonotype. This chain connects TRBV3-1 to TRBJ2-5, with D tentatively TRBD1 or TRBD2 (7 bases each). Between the trimmed V and J ends, which lost 2 bases and 2 bases, there was a span of 15 bases. Germline V lookup: CDR1 LGHDT, CDR2 YNNKEL (reference sequence). This CDR3 has 16 amino acids. CDR3 coding DNA: TGTGCCAGCAGCCAAAGACAGGGAGGGGAACAAGAGACCCAGTACTTC. This codes for CASSQRQGGEQETQYF.